Below, 5 T cell receptor beta chains from the same sample are listed, as sequenced in a study of immune evolution from preneoplasia to lung adenocarcinoma. Profiling relied on immunoSEQ multiplex PCR, and the TCRdb table lists in-frame clones only, not all of them. The sample has around 3,700 clones; about three quarters are singletons. Sequencing used FFPE minimally invasive lung adenocarcinoma tissue. The receptors were sampled from a person between 65 and 80 years old with lung adenocarcinoma.

V usage is TRBV7-8 and J usage is TRBJ2-7, with D maybe TRBD1 (5 bases). Per germline, CDR1 SGHVS and CDR2 FQNEAQ. The CDR3 totals 13 residues. The germline V and J ends were trimmed by 2 bases and 3 bases, with 8 bases remaining between them. The CDR3 bases are TGTGCCAGCAGCTTACGACAGCTCTACGAGCAGTACTTC. Translating gives CASSLRQLYEQYF.

V and J are TRBV5-1 and TRBJ1-4, with no clear D. The length of the CDR3 is 17 residues. Trimming took 0 bases from V and 1 from J, leaving 13 bases between them. CDR1 and CDR2 (germline): SGHRS, YFSETQ. CDR3 bases: TGCGCCAGCAGCTTGGTAGGATCGGGGAGAACTAATGAAAAACTGTTTTTT. Translating gives CASSLVGSGRTNEKLFF.

The genes are TRBV2 and TRBJ2-7; 12 bases match TRBD1. The V segment lost 3 bases and the J segment 4 bases; nucleotides outside the gene matches: 7. The CDR3 totals 16 residues. From germline, CDR1 is SNHLY and CDR2 FYNNEI. DNA for the CDR3: TGTGCCAGCAGTGATTCGGGACAGGGGGCGAGGTACGAGCAGTACTTC. Translated: CASSDSGQGARYEQYF.

The rearrangement joins TRBV6-1 to TRBJ1-5; a possible D gene is TRBD1 (5 bases). This CDR3 is built from 14 residues. Per the germline V gene, CDR1 is MNHNS and CDR2 is SASEGT. The germline V and J ends were trimmed by 6 bases and 4 bases, with 13 bases remaining between them. The CDR3 here is CASRAGTANQPQHF. CDR3 nucleotides: TGTGCCAGCAGGGCTGGGACGGCTAATCAGCCCCAGCATTTT.

The chain employs TRBV19 and TRBJ2-7; TRBD1 matches 10 bases. The V segment lost 7 bases and the J segment 7 bases; nucleotides outside the gene matches: 10. Germline V gene sequence: CDR1 LNHDA, CDR2 SQIVND (reference sequence). The CDR3 has 14 amino acids. CDR3 amino acids: CASTGTGDLREQYF. CDR3 DNA sequence: TGTGCCAGTACCGGGACAGGGGATCTACGGGAGCAGTACTTC.